The entry below gives a single T cell receptor beta chain sequence along with its context. This specimen comes from a study of blood T cell repertoires in COVID-19. Study context: PBMCs, B-cell-depleted T cells, or T cells were the source of the cDNA or gDNA that made up the material.

Authors' methods: Amplification of reference gene primers was used by the study to estimate nucleated cell counts. Using immunoSEQ multiplex PCR, the repertoire was profiled, and TCRdb retains in-frame clones only, with some absent. V and J calls and clone size come straight from that table; D and trimming were deduced from the DNA. The data contain 150,000 or so clones, roughly 93% of them singletons. Germline CDR1 is SGHRS and CDR2 is YFSETQ. V was clipped by 0 bases and J by 4 bases, with 11 bases between them. The CDR3 runs to 14 residues. Source material: peripheral blood. The J gene is TRBJ2-7, the V gene TRBV5-1, with D tentatively TRBD1 (6 bases). The receptor comes from a young man with acute or convalescent COVID-19. This CDR3 is CASSLEGDIYEQYF. As DNA, the CDR3 is TGCGCCAGCAGCTTGGAAGGGGACATATACGAGCAGTACTTC. The full variable domain, in which reference TRBV5-1 and TRBJ2-7 provide the parts outside the CDR3, is KAGVTQTPRYLIKTRGQQVTLSCSPISGHRSVSWYQQTPGQGLQFLFEYFSETQRNKGNFPGRFSGRQFSNSRSEMNVSTLELGDSALYLCASSLEGDIYEQYFGPGTRLTVT.